A single sample is the source of the 16 T cell receptor beta chains below, sequenced in a study of PD-L1 blockade in urothelial cancer. Measured with immunoSEQ multiplex PCR; TCRdb has only the in-frame clones, and not every one. The table shows roughly 130,000 clones, with around 84% occurring only once. Sample time point: pretreatment peripheral blood. The material sequenced was PBMCs, taken around atezolizumab (anti-PD-L1) treatment. The receptors shown here come from a man aged 45 to 65 with urothelial cancer.

This clone occurred once. The chain joins TRBV7-2 to TRBJ2-3; TRBD1 matches at 10 bases. The CDR3 is 16 amino acids. Per the germline V gene, CDR1 is SGHTA and CDR2 is FQGNSA. J gave up 1 base and V 4 bases, and 5 bases lay outside the gene matches. CDR3 nucleotide sequence: TGTGCCAGCAGCTATTCCGGGACAGGGGGCACAGATACGCAGTATTTT. This translates into CASSYSGTGGTDTQYF.

This sequence joins TRBV9 and TRBJ2-2; D is perhaps TRBD1 (6 bases). The CDR3 sequence is 14 residues long. The V end lost 3 bases, the J end lost 7 bases, and 13 bases lay between the germline ends. Germline V CDR1 and CDR2: SGDLS, YYNGEE. CDR3 nucleotide sequence: TGTGCCAGCAGCGGAGGGGGTGGTGGCGGGGAGCTGTTTTTT. This encodes CASSGGGGGGELFF.

This rearrangement joins TRBV28 to TRBJ2-7; D is uncertain. CDR3 size: 14 residues. V was shortened by 4 bases and J by 5 bases, with 15 bases between the two germline ends. Germline CDR1 MDHEN, CDR2 SYDVKM. The CDR3 protein is CASSSHSLLNEQYF. CDR3 DNA: TGTGCCAGCAGTTCACACAGTCTGCTGAACGAGCAGTACTTC.

This clone was found a few times. V gene TRBV21-1 combines with J gene TRBJ1-3; TRBD1, the table's D call, lacks a check against the DNA. TRBV21-1 is a documented pseudogene. The CDR3 has 16 residues. This CDR3 is CASSTRVHSSGNTIYF. The CDR3 bases are TGTGCCAGCAGCACCAGGGTACATTCGTCTGGAAACACCATATATTTT.

The chain recombines TRBV28 with TRBJ2-2; TRBD1 agrees at 7 bases. The germline V gene encodes CDR1 MDHEN and CDR2 SYDVKM. This CDR3 comprises 15 residues. The junction had 12 bases not matched to a gene; V was cut back by 7 bases and J by 7 bases. CDR3 loop: CASKEQGIWIGELFF. The CDR3 DNA sequence: TGTGCCAGCAAAGAACAGGGGATTTGGATCGGGGAGCTGTTTTTT.

The rearrangement links TRBV19 to TRBJ2-7, with D possibly being TRBD2 (5 bases). This CDR3 region has 14 residues. The germline gives CDR1 LNHDA, CDR2 SQIVND (reference sequence). V dropped 6 bases and J dropped 0 bases, with 12 bases sitting between them. In DNA, the CDR3 is TGTGCCAGTAGCCTCGGACTGAACTCCTACGAGCAGTACTTC. This sequence encodes CASSLGLNSYEQYF.

V and J are TRBV15 and TRBJ2-2, with 9 bases that match TRBD2. Germline loops: CDR1 LNHNV, CDR2 YYDKDF (reference sequence). The CDR3 is made up of 17 amino acids. J gave up 7 bases and V 0 bases, and 9 bases lay outside the gene matches. The CDR3 coding sequence is TGTGCCACCAGCAGAGAATTAGCGGGAGTAGCAGGCGGGGAGCTGTTTTTT. This gives the protein CATSRELAGVAGGELFF.

This clone has only one observation. This chain connects TRBV9 to TRBJ2-1, with D perhaps matching TRBD2 (6 bases). This CDR3 comprises 18 residues. Looked up from germline, CDR1 is SGDLS and CDR2 is YYNGEE. V shed 1 base and J shed 5 bases, with 22 bases lying between them. This CDR3 reads CASSVSVSSGGLDNEQFF. In nucleotides, the CDR3 is TGTGCCAGCAGCGTATCTGTCTCGAGTGGAGGGCTGGACAATGAGCAGTTCTTC.

The chain employs TRBV10-3 and TRBJ1-6; 9 bases fit TRBD1. This CDR3 has 12 amino acids. Germline trimming cut 8 bases from V and 8 bases from J; bases unmatched to any gene: 1. Germline CDR1 ENHRY, CDR2 SYGVKD. The CDR3 loop is CAIRDRDSPLHF. The CDR3 DNA reads TGTGCCATCCGGGACAGGGATTCACCCCTCCACTTT.

The rearrangement joins TRBV5-1 to TRBJ2-1; D is perhaps TRBD2 (5 bases). V shed 1 base and J shed 4 bases, with 9 bases lying between them. The germline gives CDR1 SGHRS, CDR2 YFSETQ. The CDR3 runs to 14 residues. The CDR3, as DNA: TGCGCCAGCAGCTTGATGGACTTATACAATGAGCAGTTCTTC. This translates into CASSLMDLYNEQFF.

The chain combines TRBV19 with TRBJ1-2, with D maybe TRBD1 (5 bases). The germline V gene has CDR1 LNHDA and CDR2 SQIVND (reference sequence). Trimming stripped 6 bases from V and 4 bases from J, with 18 bases between. The CDR3 consists of 15 residues. This CDR3 reads CASSGDWGARYGYTF. The CDR3 DNA reads as TGTGCCAGTAGCGGGGACTGGGGCGCCCGCTATGGCTACACCTTC.

V gene TRBV30 combines with J gene TRBJ2-1; 8 bases match TRBD2. From germline, CDR1 is GTSNPN and CDR2 SVGIG (reference sequence). The CDR3 contains 15 residues. The V segment lost 1 base and the J segment 10 bases; nucleotides outside the gene matches: 12. CDR3 DNA: TGTGCCTGGAGTGACCGGTCGGGAGGGAAGAGGGAGCAGTTCTTC. Translation gives CAWSDRSGGKREQFF.

This sequence joins TRBV11-3 and TRBJ2-2; 10 bases match TRBD2. V trimming: 7 bases; J trimming: 5 bases; junction bases outside the gene matches: 10. Germline values: CDR1 SGHNT, CDR2 YENEEA. This CDR3 spans 16 amino acids. The CDR3 is CASTSGRGFGTGELFF. The DNA for the CDR3 is TGTGCCAGCACCAGCGGGAGGGGATTTGGTACCGGGGAGCTGTTTTTT.

The gene calls are TRBV28 and TRBJ2-1; D may be TRBD2 (6 bases). In germline, CDR1 is MDHEN, CDR2 SYDVKM. V was clipped by 4 bases and J by 13 bases, with 11 bases between them. The CDR3 spans 11 residues. The CDR3 DNA sequence: TGTGCCAGCAGTTCGCTAGGACTACAGTTCTTC. As protein: CASSSLGLQFF.

The V call is TRBV28, the J call TRBJ1-1; 9 nucleotides agree with TRBD1. From germline, CDR1 is MDHEN and CDR2 SYDVKM. The CDR3 has 16 residues. V shed 3 bases, J shed 6 bases, and the junction held 11 bases outside the gene matches. CDR3 DNA: TGTGCCAGCAGTTTTTACCTGACAGGGGGAGCTCCTGAAGCTTTCTTT. This gives the protein CASSFYLTGGAPEAFF.

This clone was seen a single time. The chain uses TRBV11-2 and TRBJ2-1, with no clear D. Germline CDR1 reads SGHAT; CDR2 reads FQNNGV. V lost 10 bases, J lost 7 bases, and 23 bases lay in between. The CDR3 is made up of 15 amino acids. DNA for the CDR3: TGTGCCATCGGGTTCCAGCGATTGTCCTTGAATGAGCAGTTCTTC. As protein: CAIGFQRLSLNEQFF.